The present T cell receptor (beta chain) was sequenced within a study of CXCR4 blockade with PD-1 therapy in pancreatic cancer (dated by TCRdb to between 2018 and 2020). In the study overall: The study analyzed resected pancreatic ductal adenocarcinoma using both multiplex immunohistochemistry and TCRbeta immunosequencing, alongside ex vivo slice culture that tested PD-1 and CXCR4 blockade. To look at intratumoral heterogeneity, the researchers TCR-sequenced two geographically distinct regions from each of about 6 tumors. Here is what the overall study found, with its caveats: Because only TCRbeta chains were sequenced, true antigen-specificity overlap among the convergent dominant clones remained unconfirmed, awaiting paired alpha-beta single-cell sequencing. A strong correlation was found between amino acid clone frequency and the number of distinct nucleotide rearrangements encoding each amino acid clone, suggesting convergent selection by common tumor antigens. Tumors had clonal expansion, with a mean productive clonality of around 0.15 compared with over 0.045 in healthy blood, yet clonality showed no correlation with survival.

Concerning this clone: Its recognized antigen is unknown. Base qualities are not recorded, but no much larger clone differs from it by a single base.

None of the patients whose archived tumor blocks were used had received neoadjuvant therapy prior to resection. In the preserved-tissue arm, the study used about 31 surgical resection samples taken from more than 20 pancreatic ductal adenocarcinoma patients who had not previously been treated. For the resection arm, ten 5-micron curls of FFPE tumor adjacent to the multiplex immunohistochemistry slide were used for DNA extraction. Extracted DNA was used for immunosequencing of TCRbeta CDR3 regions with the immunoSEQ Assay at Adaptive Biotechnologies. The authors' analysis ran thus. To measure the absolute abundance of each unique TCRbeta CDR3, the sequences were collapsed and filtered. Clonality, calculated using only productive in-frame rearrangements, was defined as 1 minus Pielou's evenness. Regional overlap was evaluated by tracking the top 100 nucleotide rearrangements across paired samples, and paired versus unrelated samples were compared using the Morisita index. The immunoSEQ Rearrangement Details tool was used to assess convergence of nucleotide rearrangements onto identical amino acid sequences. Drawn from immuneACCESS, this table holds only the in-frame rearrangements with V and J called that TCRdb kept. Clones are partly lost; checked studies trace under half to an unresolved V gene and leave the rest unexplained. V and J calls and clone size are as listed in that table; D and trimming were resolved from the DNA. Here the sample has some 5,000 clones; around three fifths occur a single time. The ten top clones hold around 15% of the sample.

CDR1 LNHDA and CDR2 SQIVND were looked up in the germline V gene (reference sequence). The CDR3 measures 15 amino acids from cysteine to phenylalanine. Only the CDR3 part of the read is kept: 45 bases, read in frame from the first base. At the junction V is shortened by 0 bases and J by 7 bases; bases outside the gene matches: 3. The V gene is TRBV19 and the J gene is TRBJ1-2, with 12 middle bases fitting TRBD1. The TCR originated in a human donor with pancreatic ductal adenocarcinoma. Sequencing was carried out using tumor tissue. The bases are TGTGCCAGTAGTATAGAGGGGGACAGGGGGCCTGGCTACACCTTC. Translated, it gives CASSIEGDRGPGYTF.